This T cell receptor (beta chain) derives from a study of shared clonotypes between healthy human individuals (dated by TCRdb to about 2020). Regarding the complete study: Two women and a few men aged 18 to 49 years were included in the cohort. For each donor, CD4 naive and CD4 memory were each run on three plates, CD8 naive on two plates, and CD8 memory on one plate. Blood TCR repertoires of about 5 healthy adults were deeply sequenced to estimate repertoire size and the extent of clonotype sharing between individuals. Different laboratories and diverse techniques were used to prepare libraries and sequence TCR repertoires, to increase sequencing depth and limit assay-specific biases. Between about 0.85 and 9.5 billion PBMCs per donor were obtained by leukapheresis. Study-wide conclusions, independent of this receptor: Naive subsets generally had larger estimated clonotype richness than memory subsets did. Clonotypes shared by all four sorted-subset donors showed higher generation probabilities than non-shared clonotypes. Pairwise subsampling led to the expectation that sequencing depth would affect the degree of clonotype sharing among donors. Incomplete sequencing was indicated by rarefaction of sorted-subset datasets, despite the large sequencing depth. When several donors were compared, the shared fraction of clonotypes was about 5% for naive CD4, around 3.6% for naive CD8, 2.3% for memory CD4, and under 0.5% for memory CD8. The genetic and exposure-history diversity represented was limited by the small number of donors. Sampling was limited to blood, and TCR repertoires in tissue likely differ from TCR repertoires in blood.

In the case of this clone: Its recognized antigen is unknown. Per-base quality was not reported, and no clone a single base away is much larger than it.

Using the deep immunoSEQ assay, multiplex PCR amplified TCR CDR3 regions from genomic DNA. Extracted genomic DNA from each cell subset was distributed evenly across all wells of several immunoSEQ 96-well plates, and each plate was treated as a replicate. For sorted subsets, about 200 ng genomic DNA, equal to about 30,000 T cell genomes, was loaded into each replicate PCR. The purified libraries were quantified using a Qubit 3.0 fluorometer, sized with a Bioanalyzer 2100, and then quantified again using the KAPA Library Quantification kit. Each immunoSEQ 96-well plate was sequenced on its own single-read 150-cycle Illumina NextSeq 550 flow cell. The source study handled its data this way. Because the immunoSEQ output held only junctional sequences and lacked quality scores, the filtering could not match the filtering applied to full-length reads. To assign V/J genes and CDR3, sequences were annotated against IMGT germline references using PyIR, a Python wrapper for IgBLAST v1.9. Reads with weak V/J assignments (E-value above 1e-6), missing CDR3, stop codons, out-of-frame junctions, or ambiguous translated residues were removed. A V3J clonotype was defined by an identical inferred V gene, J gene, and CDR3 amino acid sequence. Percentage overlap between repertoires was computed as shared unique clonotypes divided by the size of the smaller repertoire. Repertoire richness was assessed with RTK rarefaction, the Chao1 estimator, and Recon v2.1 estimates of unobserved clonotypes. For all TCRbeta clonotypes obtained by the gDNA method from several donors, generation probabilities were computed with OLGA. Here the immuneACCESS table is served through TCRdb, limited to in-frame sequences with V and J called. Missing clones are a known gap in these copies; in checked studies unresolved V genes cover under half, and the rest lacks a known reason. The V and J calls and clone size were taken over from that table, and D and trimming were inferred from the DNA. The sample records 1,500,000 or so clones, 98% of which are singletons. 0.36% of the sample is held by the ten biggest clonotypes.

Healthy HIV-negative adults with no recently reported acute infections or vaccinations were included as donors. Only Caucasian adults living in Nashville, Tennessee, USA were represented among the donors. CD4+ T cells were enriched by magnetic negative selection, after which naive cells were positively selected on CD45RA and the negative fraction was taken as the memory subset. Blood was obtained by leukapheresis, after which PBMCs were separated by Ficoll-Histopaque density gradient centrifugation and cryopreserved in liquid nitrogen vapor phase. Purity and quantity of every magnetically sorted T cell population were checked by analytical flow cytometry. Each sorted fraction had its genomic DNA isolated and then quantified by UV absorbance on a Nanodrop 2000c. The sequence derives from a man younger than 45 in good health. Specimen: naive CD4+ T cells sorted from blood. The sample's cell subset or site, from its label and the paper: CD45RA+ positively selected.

The nucleotide sequence reads TGTGCCAGCGGCCAACAGGGCTCTAATGAAAAACTGTTTTTT. This gives the protein CASGQQGSNEKLFF. Recombination connected TRBV28 to TRBJ1-4; the D region possibly corresponds to TRBD1 (6 bases align). V was cut back by 8 bases and J by 3 bases, leaving a gap of 13 bases between them. Measured from the cysteine to the phenylalanine, the CDR3 is 14 residues long. Of the read, only the CDR3 DNA is kept; its 42 bases are in frame from base 1. Reading the germline V gene gives CDR1 MDHEN and CDR2 SYDVKM.